The rows below give T cell receptor beta chains drawn from one sample of a study of blood T cell repertoires in COVID-19. Assay: immunoSEQ multiplex PCR; the TCRdb copy retains only in-frame clones and omits some. The sample carries about 280,000 clones, approximately 81% recorded once. Sequences were obtained from PBMCs or T cells enriched from blood (not recorded which). The origin of the receptors is a woman aged 45 to 65 who had recovered from COVID-19. The CDR3 runs from the conserved cysteine through the conserved F or W. The D gene is left open where the match is weak. Some rows have no size entry. The others give once, few or many, or a class for an expanded clone.

D gene	V gene	clone size	CDR3 length	J gene	CDR3 DNA	CDR3 protein
.	TRBV19	.	16	TRBJ1-4	TGTGCCAGTACTCAATGGATTGAGGATCCTAATGAAAAACTGTTTTTT	CASTQWIEDPNEKLFF
TRBD2	TRBV27	.	16	TRBJ2-1	TGTGCCAGCAGTTTATTTGCCCGCAGCGGGAAGGATGAGCAGTTCTTC	CASSLFARSGKDEQFF
.	TRBV18	.	13	TRBJ1-3	TGTGCCAGCTCACCCCCGGGAAGAAACACCATATATTTT	CASSPPGRNTIYF
TRBD1	TRBV5-1	.	18	TRBJ2-1	TGCGCCAGCAGCTTGCGGACAGGGAGTGGGAGCTCCTACAATGAGCAGTTCTTC	CASSLRTGSGSSYNEQFF
TRBD2	TRBV2	.	15	TRBJ2-1	TGTGCCAGCAGTGAATTCCTAGCGGGAGGGGATGAGCAGTTCTTC	CASSEFLAGGDEQFF
TRBD2	TRBV4-1	once	17	TRBJ2-5	TGCGCCAGCAGCCAAGAGGCCCGGGGGGGGTACCAAGAGACCCAGTACTTC	CASSQEARGGYQETQYF
TRBD2	TRBV16	.	16	TRBJ2-1	TGTGCCAGCAGCCAATCTGCCAGCGGGGTCTACAATGAGCAGTTCTTC	CASSQSASGVYNEQFF
TRBD2	TRBV19	.	15	TRBJ2-3	TGTGCCAGTAGTACCACAGCGGGGCCCACAGATACGCAGTATTTT	CASSTTAGPTDTQYF
TRBD1	TRBV27	few	14	TRBJ1-2	TGTGCCAGCAGTCTACAGGGGGCGGACTATGGCTACACCTTC	CASSLQGADYGYTF
.	TRBV27	few	14	TRBJ1-4	TGTGCCAGCAGTTTGACAGTCGGGTATGAAAAACTGTTTTTT	CASSLTVGYEKLFF
TRBD1	TRBV6-2/TRBV6-3	.	16	TRBJ1-2	TGTGCCAGCAGTCCGGGACAGGGAAACTCTAACTATGGCTACACCTTC	CASSPGQGNSNYGYTF
.	TRBV7-9	few	14	TRBJ2-5	TGTGCCAGCAGACCTATAGCGAGTACCGAGACCCAGTACTTC	CASRPIASTETQYF
TRBD2	TRBV4-2	.	16	TRBJ2-4	TGTGCCAGCAGCCAGGAGAGCGGGAGGGCCAAAAACATTCAGTACTTC	CASSQESGRAKNIQYF
TRBD1	TRBV28	.	15	TRBJ1-5	TGTGCCAGCAGCCGTAGGACAGGTGAGAATCAGCCCCAGCATTTT	CASSRRTGENQPQHF
TRBD1	TRBV27	.	17	TRBJ1-5	TGTGCCAGCAGTCCCGGGACAGGGTATAGTCGCAATCAGCCCCAGCATTTT	CASSPGTGYSRNQPQHF
.	TRBV10-1	.	16	TRBJ2-1	TGCGCCAGCAGTGAGTCGAGGCTAGTCCCCTACAATGAGCAGTTCTTC	CASSESRLVPYNEQFF
TRBD1	TRBV19	.	15	TRBJ2-5	TGTGCCAGTAGTCAAAACCGGGACAGCAAAGAGACCCAGTACTTC	CASSQNRDSKETQYF
.	TRBV2	.	11	TRBJ2-7	TGTGCCAGCAGTAACAACTACGAGCAGTACTTC	CASSNNYEQYF
.	TRBV10-3	.	14	TRBJ1-4	TGTGCCATCAGCGAACAGGGTGGGGGTGAAAAACTGTTTTTT	CAISEQGGGEKLFF
.	TRBV15	.	18	TRBJ2-1	TGTGCCACCAGCAGAAAAGGACCTCACACCAGGGGTTTTGTGGAGCAGTTCTTC	CATSRKGPHTRGFVEQFF
.	TRBV27	.	13	TRBJ1-2	TGTGCCAGCAGTTTAAACAGGATCGGGGGCTACACCTTC	CASSLNRIGGYTF
.	TRBV18	.	17	TRBJ1-2	TGTGCCAGCTCACAGAGCGAAAAACAGGGTCGGGGCTATGGCTACACCTTC	CASSQSEKQGRGYGYTF
.	TRBV18	.	12	TRBJ2-3	TGTGCCAGCTCACCGGGTGAGCGGCTGCAGTATTTT	CASSPGERLQYF
TRBD2	TRBV24-1	once	19	TRBJ2-3	TGTGCCACCAGTGATTTCGGGACTAGCGGGGGGGGAAGCACAGATACGCAGTATTTT	CATSDFGTSGGGSTDTQYF
.	TRBV2	.	14	TRBJ1-2	TGTGCCAGCAGTAGAGGACAGACCAGCTATGGCTACACCTTC	CASSRGQTSYGYTF
TRBD2	TRBV2	.	16	TRBJ2-1	TGTGCCAGCAGTGCACTCACTAGCGGGAGGGGTAATGAGCAGTTCTTC	CASSALTSGRGNEQFF
.	TRBV19	.	12	TRBJ2-1	TGTGCCAGTAGTATTGGGGGGAATGAGCAGTTCTTC	CASSIGGNEQFF
TRBD1	TRBV30	.	14	TRBJ1-6	TGTGCCTGGAGGCCGGGACAGAATAATTCACCCCTCCACTTT	CAWRPGQNNSPLHF
TRBD1	TRBV5-1	.	16	TRBJ1-4	TGCGCCAGCAGCTTGGGGACAGGGGCGAGGAATGAAAAACTGTTTTTT	CASSLGTGARNEKLFF
.	TRBV2	once	14	TRBJ2-7	TGTGCCAGCAATCTGAGGGACACCAGCTACGAGCAGTACTTC	CASNLRDTSYEQYF
TRBD1	TRBV9	.	16	TRBJ1-2	TGTGCCAGCAGCGGGGTGTTGAGCGGACAGGGGGAGGGCTACACCTTC	CASSGVLSGQGEGYTF
.	TRBV5-1	.	13	TRBJ1-4	TGCGCCAGCAGTTTCGGGGTGACTGAAAAACTGTTTTTT	CASSFGVTEKLFF
TRBD1	TRBV5-1	.	13	TRBJ1-1	TGCGCCAGCAGCGGGACAGCCGACACTGAAGCTTTCTTT	CASSGTADTEAFF
.	TRBV11-2	once	14	TRBJ1-2	TGTGCCAGCAGCTTAGACGCAGGGAACTATGGCTACACCTTC	CASSLDAGNYGYTF
TRBD1	TRBV6-5	.	15	TRBJ2-1	TGTGCCAGCAGCTGGGACAGGGTAGGCTACAATGAGCAGTTCTTC	CASSWDRVGYNEQFF
.	TRBV19	.	13	TRBJ2-7	TGTGCCAGTAGTATGGCGGACAGCTACGAGCAGTACTTC	CASSMADSYEQYF
TRBD2	TRBV20-1	once	15	TRBJ2-7	TGCAGTGCTAGTCCCCTAACAGCGGGAGACCGCGAGCAGTACTTC	CSASPLTAGDREQYF
.	TRBV19	.	14	TRBJ1-1	TGTGCCAGTTGTCCTAGCCCCTCAAGCACTGAAGCTTTCTTT	CASCPSPSSTEAFF
TRBD1	TRBV5-4	.	14	TRBJ1-2	TGTGCCAGCGCATCCTCGCAGGGGGTTGATGGCTACACCTTC	CASASSQGVDGYTF
.	TRBV7-8	.	15	TRBJ2-5	TGTGCCAGCAGCTTAGTTAGGGGGGGCGCGGAGACCCAGTACTTC	CASSLVRGGAETQYF
TRBD1	TRBV24-1	.	13	TRBJ2-5	TGTGCCACCAGTGGGGGACAGACGGAGACCCAGTACTTC	CATSGGQTETQYF
.	TRBV19	.	15	TRBJ1-2	TGTGCCAGTAGTATTGGGCCGCAGGGAGGAGGCGGCTACACCTTC	CASSIGPQGGGGYTF
.	TRBV29-1	.	13	TRBJ2-3	TGCAGCGTTGATAACCCAGGGCGGGATACGCAGTATTTT	CSVDNPGRDTQYF
TRBD1	TRBV5-1	.	16	TRBJ1-2	TGCGCCAGCAGCACCGCGGGACAGGGAAACTACTATGGCTACACCTTC	CASSTAGQGNYYGYTF
TRBD1	TRBV27	.	15	TRBJ2-6	TGTGCCGATGGACAGGGACACTCTGGGGCCAACGTCCTGACTTTC	CADGQGHSGANVLTF
.	TRBV19	.	12	TRBJ1-1	TGTGCCAGTAGTATGGACTACACTGAAGCTTTCTTT	CASSMDYTEAFF
.	TRBV5-6	few	13	TRBJ1-6	TGTGCCAGCAGCTTGGACAGGGTTTCACCCCTCCACTTT	CASSLDRVSPLHF
.	TRBV7-8	.	15	TRBJ1-6	TGTGCCAGCAGCTTAGTTGAGCCCTATAATTCACCCCTCCACTTT	CASSLVEPYNSPLHF